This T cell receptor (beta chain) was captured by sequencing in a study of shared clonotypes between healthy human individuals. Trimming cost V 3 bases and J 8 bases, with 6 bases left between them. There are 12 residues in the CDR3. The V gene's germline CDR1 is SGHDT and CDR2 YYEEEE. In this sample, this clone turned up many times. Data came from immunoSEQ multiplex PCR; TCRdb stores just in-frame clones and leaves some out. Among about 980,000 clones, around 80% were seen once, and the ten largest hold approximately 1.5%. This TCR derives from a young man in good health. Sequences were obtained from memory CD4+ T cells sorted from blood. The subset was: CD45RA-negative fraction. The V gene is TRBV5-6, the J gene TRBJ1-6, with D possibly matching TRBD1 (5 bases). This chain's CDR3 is CASSWGDSPLHF. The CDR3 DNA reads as TGTGCCAGCAGCTGGGGGGATTCACCCCTCCACTTT.